The following is a T cell receptor (beta chain) sequence with its context. Its antigen remains unidentified. The sample belongs to a study of T cell responses to AZD1222 COVID-19 vaccine. Study outcomes and limitations: Unmutated variant regions reportedly attract nearly half of all spike-specific TCRs. Baseline antibody screening turned up just a handful of seropositive AZD1222 recipients. CD4 TCRs covered the whole spike, strongest at regions 160-218 and 743-854.

This CDR3 is built from 17 residues. Germline-derived CDR1 and CDR2 are LGHNA and YNFKEQ. Trimming shortened V by 0 bases and J by 2 bases, and 15 bases separated the two germline ends. Here immunoSEQ multiplex PCR was the method, and the copy in TCRdb shows in-frame clones only, minus some. The table lists around 150,000 clones, about 93% of them singletons. The clonotype was recovered from an adult who received the AZD1222 COVID-19 vaccine. Material: peripheral blood, obtained 28 days after the second AZD1222 dose. The chain combines TRBV4-2 with TRBJ2-3, with D tentatively TRBD1 (7 bases). The CDR3 is CASSQDSGRGITDTQYF. In DNA form, the CDR3 reads TGTGCCAGCAGCCAAGATAGCGGCAGGGGGATCACAGATACGCAGTATTTT.